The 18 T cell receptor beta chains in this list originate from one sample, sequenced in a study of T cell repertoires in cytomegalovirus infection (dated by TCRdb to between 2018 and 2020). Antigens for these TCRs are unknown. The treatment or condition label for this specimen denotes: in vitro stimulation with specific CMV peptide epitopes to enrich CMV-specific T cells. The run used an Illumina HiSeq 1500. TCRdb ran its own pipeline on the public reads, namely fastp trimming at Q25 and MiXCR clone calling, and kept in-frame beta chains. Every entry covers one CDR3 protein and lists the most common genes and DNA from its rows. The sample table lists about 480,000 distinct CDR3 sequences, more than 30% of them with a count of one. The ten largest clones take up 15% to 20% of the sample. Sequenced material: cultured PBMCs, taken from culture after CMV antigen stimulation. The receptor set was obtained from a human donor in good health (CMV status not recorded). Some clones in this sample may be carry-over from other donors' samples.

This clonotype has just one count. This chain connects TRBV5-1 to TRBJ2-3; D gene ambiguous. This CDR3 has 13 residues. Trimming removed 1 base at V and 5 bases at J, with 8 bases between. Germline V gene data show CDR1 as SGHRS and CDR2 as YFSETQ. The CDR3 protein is CASSLPSRDTQYF. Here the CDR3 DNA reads TGCGCCAGCAGCTTGCCCTCGAGAGATACGCAGTATTTT.

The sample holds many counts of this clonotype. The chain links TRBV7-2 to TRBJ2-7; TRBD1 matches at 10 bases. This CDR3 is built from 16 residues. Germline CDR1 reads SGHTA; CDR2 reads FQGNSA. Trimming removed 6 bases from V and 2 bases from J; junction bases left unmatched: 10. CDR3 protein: CASSFQGTGVPYEQYF. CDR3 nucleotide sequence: TGTGCCAGCAGTTTCCAGGGGACAGGGGTCCCCTACGAGCAGTACTTC.

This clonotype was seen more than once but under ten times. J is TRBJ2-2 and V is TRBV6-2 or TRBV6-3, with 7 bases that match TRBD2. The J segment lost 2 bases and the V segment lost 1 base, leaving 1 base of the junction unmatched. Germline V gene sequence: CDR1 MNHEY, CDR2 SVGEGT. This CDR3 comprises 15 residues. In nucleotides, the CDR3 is TGTGCCAGCAGTTACTGGACTAGAAACACCGGGGAGCTGTTTTTT. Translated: CASSYWTRNTGELFF.

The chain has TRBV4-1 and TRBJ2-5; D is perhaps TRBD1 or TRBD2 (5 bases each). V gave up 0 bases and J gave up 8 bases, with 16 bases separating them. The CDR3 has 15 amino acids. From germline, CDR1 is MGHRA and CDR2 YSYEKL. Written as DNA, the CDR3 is TGCGCCAGCAGCCAAGATTGGGACCCGCAGTATACCCAGTACTTC. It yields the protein CASSQDWDPQYTQYF.

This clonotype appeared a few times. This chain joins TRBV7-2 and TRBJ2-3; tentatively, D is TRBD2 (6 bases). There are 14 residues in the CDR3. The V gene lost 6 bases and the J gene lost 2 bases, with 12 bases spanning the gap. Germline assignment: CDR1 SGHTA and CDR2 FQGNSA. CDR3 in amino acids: CASSPSAFTDTQYF. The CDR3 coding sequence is TGTGCCAGCAGTCCTAGCGCGTTCACAGATACGCAGTATTTT.

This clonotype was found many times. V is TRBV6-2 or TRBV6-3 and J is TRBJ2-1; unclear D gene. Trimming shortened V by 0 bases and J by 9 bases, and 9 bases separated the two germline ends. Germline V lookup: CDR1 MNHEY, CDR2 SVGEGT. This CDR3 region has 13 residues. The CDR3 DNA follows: TGTGCCAGCAGTTACTCGACGGTCAGTGAGCAGTTCTTC. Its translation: CASSYSTVSEQFF.

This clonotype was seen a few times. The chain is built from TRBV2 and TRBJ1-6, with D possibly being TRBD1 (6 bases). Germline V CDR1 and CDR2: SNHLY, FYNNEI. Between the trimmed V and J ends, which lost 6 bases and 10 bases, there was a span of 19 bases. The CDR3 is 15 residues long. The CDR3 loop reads CASRAGALLGSPLHF. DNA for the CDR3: TGTGCCAGCAGGGCAGGGGCCCTACTCGGGTCACCCCTCCACTTT.

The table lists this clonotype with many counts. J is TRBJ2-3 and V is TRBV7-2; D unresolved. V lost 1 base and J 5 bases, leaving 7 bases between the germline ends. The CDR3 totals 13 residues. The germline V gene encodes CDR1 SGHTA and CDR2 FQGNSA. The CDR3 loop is CASSLGFGDTQYF. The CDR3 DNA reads TGTGCCAGCAGCTTAGGCTTTGGAGATACGCAGTATTTT.

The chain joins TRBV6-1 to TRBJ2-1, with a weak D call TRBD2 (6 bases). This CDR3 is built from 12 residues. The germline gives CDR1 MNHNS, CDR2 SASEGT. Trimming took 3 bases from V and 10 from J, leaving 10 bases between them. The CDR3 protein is CASSERAGEQFF. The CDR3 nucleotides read TGTGCCAGCAGTGAGAGGGCGGGAGAGCAGTTCTTC.

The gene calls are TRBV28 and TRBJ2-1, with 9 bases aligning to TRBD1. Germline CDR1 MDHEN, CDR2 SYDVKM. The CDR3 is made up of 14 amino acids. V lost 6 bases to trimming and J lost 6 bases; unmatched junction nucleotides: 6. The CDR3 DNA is TGTGCCAGCAGGTGGGACAGGGTGTCCAATGAGCAGTTCTTC. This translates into CASRWDRVSNEQFF.

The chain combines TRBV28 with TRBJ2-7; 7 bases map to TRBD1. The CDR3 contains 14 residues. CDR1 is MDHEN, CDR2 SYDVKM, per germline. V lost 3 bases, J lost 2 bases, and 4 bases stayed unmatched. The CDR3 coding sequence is TGTGCCAGCAGTTTGACAGGGTCCACCTACGAGCAGTACTTC. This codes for CASSLTGSTYEQYF.

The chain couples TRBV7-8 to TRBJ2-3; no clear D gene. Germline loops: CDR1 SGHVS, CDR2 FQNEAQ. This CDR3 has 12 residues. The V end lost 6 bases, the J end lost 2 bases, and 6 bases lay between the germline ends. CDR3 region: CASSKTTDTQYF. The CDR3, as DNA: TGTGCCAGCAGTAAAACCACAGATACGCAGTATTTT.

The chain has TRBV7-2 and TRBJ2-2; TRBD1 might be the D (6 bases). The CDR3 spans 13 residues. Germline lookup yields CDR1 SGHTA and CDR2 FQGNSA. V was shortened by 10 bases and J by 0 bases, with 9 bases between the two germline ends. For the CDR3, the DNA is TGTGCCAACGGACAGTCGAACACCGGGGAGCTGTTTTTT. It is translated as CANGQSNTGELFF.

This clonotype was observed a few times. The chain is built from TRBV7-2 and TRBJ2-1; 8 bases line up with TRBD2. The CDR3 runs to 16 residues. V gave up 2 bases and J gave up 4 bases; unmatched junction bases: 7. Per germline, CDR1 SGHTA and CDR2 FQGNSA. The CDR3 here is CASSLTPSSGYNEQFF. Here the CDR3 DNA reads TGTGCCAGCAGCTTAACTCCCTCTAGCGGGTACAATGAGCAGTTCTTC.

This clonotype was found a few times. CDR3 region: CATAAGDQPQHF. Here the CDR3 DNA reads TGTGCCACCGCCGCGGGGGATCAGCCCCAGCATTTT. The V gene is TRBV10-3, the J gene TRBJ1-5; tentatively, D is TRBD1 (5 bases). There are 12 residues in the CDR3. Germline V gene sequence: CDR1 ENHRY, CDR2 SYGVKD. V shed 10 bases and J shed 5 bases, with 12 bases lying between them.

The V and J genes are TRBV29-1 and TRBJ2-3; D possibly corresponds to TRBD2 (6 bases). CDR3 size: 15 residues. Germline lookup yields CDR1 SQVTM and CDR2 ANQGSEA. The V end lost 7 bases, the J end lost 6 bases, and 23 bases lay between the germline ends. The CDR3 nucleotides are TGCAGCGCCAGGAGAGGGGCCCTCCGGGAGGATACGCAGTATTTT. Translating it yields CSARRGALREDTQYF.

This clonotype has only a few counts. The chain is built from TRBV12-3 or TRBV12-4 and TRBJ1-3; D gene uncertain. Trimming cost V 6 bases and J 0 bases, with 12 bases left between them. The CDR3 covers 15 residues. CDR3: CASRPGRNSGNTIYF. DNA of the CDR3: TGTGCCAGCAGACCCGGACGGAACTCTGGAAACACCATATATTTT.

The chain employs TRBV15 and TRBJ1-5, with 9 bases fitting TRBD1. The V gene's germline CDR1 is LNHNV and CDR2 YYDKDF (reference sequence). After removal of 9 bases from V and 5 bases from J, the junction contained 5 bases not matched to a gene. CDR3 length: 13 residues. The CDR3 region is CATTRDRDQPQHF. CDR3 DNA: TGTGCCACAACCCGGGACAGGGATCAGCCCCAGCATTTT.